A single sample gave rise to the 22 T cell receptor beta chains below, sequenced in a study of beta chain features in type 1 diabetes. Overall study results and limits: Shorter TCRB CDR3s, moderately but significantly so, were found in Type 1 diabetes patients in all four CD4+ subsets.

The isolated RNA, all of it, was reverse transcribed, so expressed TCRB transcripts were what got sequenced. Generated by immunoSEQ multiplex PCR, the TCRdb table keeps only in-frame clones and is missing some. Of hundreds of thousands of clones listed, around 15% are singletons. Their specific antigens are unknown. What was sequenced was naive CD4+ T cells from blood. The receptor set was obtained from a man aged 18 to 35 with type 1 diabetes.

V gene TRBV6-6 combines with J gene TRBJ2-5; 10 nucleotides match TRBD1. J was trimmed by 5 bases and V by 7 bases; bases with no gene match: 7. In germline, CDR1 is MNHNY, CDR2 SVGAGI (reference sequence). This CDR3 has 14 amino acids. CDR3 DNA sequence: TGTGCCAGCATCCCGGGACAGGGGAGGGAGACCCAGTACTTC. Its protein is CASIPGQGRETQYF.

The chain recombines TRBV10-3 with TRBJ2-1; TRBD2 aligns across 7 bases. The V gene's germline CDR1 is ENHRY and CDR2 SYGVKD. The trim removed 8 bases at V and 0 bases at J, leaving 4 bases unmatched. The CDR3 covers 14 residues. The DNA for the CDR3 is TGTGCCATCCAAGCGGGGCCCTCCTACAATGAGCAGTTCTTC. Residues: CAIQAGPSYNEQFF.

This clone was seen more than once but under ten times. This chain links TRBV5-6 with TRBJ1-5; tentative D call: TRBD1 (5 bases). The CDR3 has 14 residues. The ends were cut back, 4 bases at V and 6 bases at J, with 14 bases in the middle. CDR1 and CDR2 from the germline V gene are SGHDT and YYEEEE. CDR3: CASSETGRLQPQHF. Written as DNA, the CDR3 is TGTGCCAGCAGCGAGACGGGACGACTTCAGCCCCAGCATTTT.

V and J are TRBV5-6 and TRBJ2-7, with D possibly matching TRBD1 (5 bases). Germline-derived CDR1 and CDR2 are SGHDT and YYEEEE. V was cut by 0 bases and J by 1 base, with 5 bases left in between. The CDR3 is 13 amino acids. CDR3 in amino acids: CASSLDRSYEQYF. The CDR3 region has the DNA TGTGCCAGCAGCTTGGACAGGTCCTACGAGCAGTACTTC.

This rearrangement joins TRBV7-7 to TRBJ2-5, with 9 bases lining up with TRBD2. The CDR3 totals 13 residues. Germline assignment: CDR1 SSHAT and CDR2 FNYEAQ (reference sequence). J gave up 5 bases and V 5 bases, and 3 bases lay outside the gene matches. In DNA form, the CDR3 reads TGTGCCAGCAGCCACGGACTAGCGGAGACCCAGTACTTC. Residues: CASSHGLAETQYF.

The V and J genes are TRBV7-2 and TRBJ2-1; 9 nucleotides line up with TRBD2. The junction had 4 bases not matched to a gene; V was cut back by 3 bases and J by 1 base. The CDR3 has 16 residues. The V gene's germline CDR1 is SGHTA and CDR2 FQGNSA. The CDR3 here is CASSFGLALSYNEQFF. As DNA, the CDR3 is TGTGCCAGCAGCTTTGGACTAGCGTTGTCCTACAATGAGCAGTTCTTC.

The V call is TRBV14, the J call TRBJ2-5, with D perhaps matching TRBD1 (5 bases). CDR3 length: 14 amino acids. V lost 0 bases, J lost 5 bases, and 10 bases lay in between. CDR1 is SGHDN and CDR2 is FVKESK in the germline V gene. CDR3 in amino acids: CASSQDGASETQYF. The CDR3 nucleotides read TGTGCCAGCAGCCAAGATGGGGCGAGTGAGACCCAGTACTTC.

The chain combines TRBV5-1 with TRBJ1-4, with 11 nucleotides matching TRBD1. With V trimmed by 4 bases and J by 8 bases, 4 bases remained unmatched. The CDR3 is 14 residues long. The germline V gene has CDR1 SGHRS and CDR2 YFSETQ. The CDR3 loop is CASSTGQGEEKLFF. The DNA of the CDR3 is TGCGCCAGCAGCACGGGACAGGGGGAAGAAAAACTGTTTTTT.

The chain recombines TRBV5-4 with TRBJ2-5; D is uncertain. V lost 1 base and J lost 5, with 12 bases in between. The CDR3 contains 14 residues. Germline V gene sequence: CDR1 SGHNT, CDR2 YYREEE (reference sequence). The CDR3 region has the DNA TGTGCCAGCAGCTTGAGTCTGGGCCGGGAGACCCAGTACTTC. Its protein product is CASSLSLGRETQYF.

The V and J genes are TRBV27 and TRBJ1-6; D may be TRBD1 (6 bases). The V and J ends lost 4 bases and 0 bases respectively, with 10 bases between them. Germline V CDR1 and CDR2: MNHEY, SMNVEV (reference sequence). CDR3 size: 16 residues. The CDR3 DNA reads as TGTGCCAGCAGTTCCCAGGGGAGCTCCTATAATTCACCCCTCCACTTT. As protein: CASSSQGSSYNSPLHF.

This clone was observed a few times. The chain employs TRBV6-1 and TRBJ2-7; TRBD1 matches at 9 bases. The V segment lost 10 bases and the J segment 2 bases; nucleotides outside the gene matches: 9. Looked up from germline, CDR1 is MNHNS and CDR2 is SASEGT. The CDR3 runs to 14 residues. Here the CDR3 reads CATKPGQGPYEQYF. The CDR3 DNA reads as TGTGCCACTAAACCGGGACAGGGACCCTACGAGCAGTACTTC.

This clone was counted a few times. The chain combines TRBV28 with TRBJ2-7; D ambiguous. Germline values: CDR1 MDHEN, CDR2 SYDVKM. The CDR3 loop spans 12 amino acids. The V end was cut by 2 bases, the J end by 2 bases, with 4 bases between. The CDR3 region is CASSLIPYEQYF. The CDR3 nucleotides are TGTGCCAGCAGTTTAATTCCCTACGAGCAGTACTTC.

This clone appeared a few times. The genes are TRBV30 and TRBJ1-3, with D unresolved. The length of the CDR3 is 12 residues. Deletions cut 5 bases from V and 2 bases from J, with 7 bases between. Germline V CDR1 and CDR2: GTSNPN, SVGIG (reference sequence). The CDR3 here is CAWGATGNTIYF. The CDR3 DNA sequence: TGTGCCTGGGGAGCCACTGGAAACACCATATATTTT.

The V call is TRBV5-1, the J call TRBJ2-7, with D hard to call. Trimming cost V 1 base and J 5 bases, with 7 bases left between them. This CDR3 contains 12 residues. Germline-derived CDR1 and CDR2 are SGHRS and YFSETQ. The CDR3 loop reads CASSLRLDEQYF. CDR3 DNA sequence: TGCGCCAGCAGCTTGCGTCTGGACGAGCAGTACTTC.

The chain recombines TRBV5-4 with TRBJ2-5; a possible D gene is TRBD1 (5 bases). This CDR3 comprises 14 residues. Germline CDR1 reads SGHNT; CDR2 reads YYREEE (reference sequence). V was pared by 0 bases and J by 5 bases, with 11 bases between. As DNA, the CDR3 is TGTGCCAGCAGCTTGGGGGGCCCCACGGAGACCCAGTACTTC. Its protein is CASSLGGPTETQYF.

This clone was seen more than once but under ten times. The chain carries TRBV9 and TRBJ1-2; no clear D. Trimming stripped 3 bases from V and 4 bases from J, with 10 bases between. This CDR3 is built from 13 residues. CDR1 and CDR2 (germline): SGDLS, YYNGEE. CDR3 in amino acids: CASSAATPYGYTF. DNA for the CDR3: TGTGCCAGCAGCGCGGCGACTCCCTATGGCTACACCTTC.

In its sample, this clone was seen a few times. This chain connects TRBV10-3 to TRBJ2-4, with a possible D match to TRBD2 (7 bases). Germline V gene data show CDR1 as ENHRY and CDR2 as SYGVKD. The CDR3 spans 11 residues. The ends were cut back, 3 bases at V and 11 bases at J, with 8 bases in the middle. This CDR3 is CAISDGGLQYF. CDR3 bases: TGTGCCATCAGTGACGGGGGGCTTCAGTACTTC.

This chain uses TRBV30 with TRBJ1-4, with a tentative D call TRBD1 (5 bases). Looked up from germline, CDR1 is GTSNPN and CDR2 is SVGIG (reference sequence). This CDR3 spans 14 amino acids. V lost 5 bases, J lost 0 bases, and 10 bases lay in between. CDR3 residues: CAWLGGSTNEKLFF. DNA for the CDR3: TGTGCCTGGCTGGGGGGTTCAACTAATGAAAAACTGTTTTTT.

The genes are TRBV30 and TRBJ1-3; the D gene is possibly TRBD1 (6 bases). CDR1 is GTSNPN and CDR2 is SVGIG in the germline V gene (reference sequence). The V end was cut by 5 bases, the J end by 2 bases, with 10 bases between. This CDR3 comprises 13 residues. DNA of the CDR3: TGTGCCTGGGACACAGGGACTGGAAACACCATATATTTT. This gives the protein CAWDTGTGNTIYF.

This clone was seen a handful of times. The V gene is TRBV30, the J gene TRBJ1-1, with D unresolved. Germline CDR1 is GTSNPN and CDR2 is SVGIG (reference sequence). Trimming cost V 1 base and J 6 bases, with 9 bases left between them. This CDR3 has 12 amino acids. CDR3 sequence reads: CAWSGGVAEAFF. For the CDR3, the DNA is TGTGCCTGGAGTGGTGGGGTCGCTGAAGCTTTCTTT. Full variable domain (remainder filled in from reference TRBV30 and TRBJ1-1): SQTIHQWPATLVQPVGSPLSLECTVEGTSNPNLYWYRQAAGRGLQLLFYSVGIGQISSEVPQNLSASRPQDRQFILSSKKLLLSDSGFYLCAWSGGVAEAFFGQGTRLTVV.

The chain carries TRBV29-1 and TRBJ2-1, with 9 bases identical to TRBD2. Germline CDR1 and CDR2: SQVTM and ANQGSEA. Trimming cost V 5 bases and J 4 bases; bases outside gene matches: 3. The CDR3 covers 13 residues. CDR3 DNA: TGCAGCGTTAGGACTAGCGAGTACAATGAGCAGTTCTTC. Its translation is CSVRTSEYNEQFF.

The chain links TRBV30 to TRBJ1-6; possible D gene TRBD1, 6 bases. The V gene's germline CDR1 is GTSNPN and CDR2 SVGIG (reference sequence). CDR3 length: 14 residues. V was clipped by 3 bases and J by 10 bases, with 16 bases between them. For the CDR3, the DNA is TGTGCCTGGAGGACGGGGGGCGTTGAATCACCCCTCCACTTT. Translation: CAWRTGGVESPLHF.